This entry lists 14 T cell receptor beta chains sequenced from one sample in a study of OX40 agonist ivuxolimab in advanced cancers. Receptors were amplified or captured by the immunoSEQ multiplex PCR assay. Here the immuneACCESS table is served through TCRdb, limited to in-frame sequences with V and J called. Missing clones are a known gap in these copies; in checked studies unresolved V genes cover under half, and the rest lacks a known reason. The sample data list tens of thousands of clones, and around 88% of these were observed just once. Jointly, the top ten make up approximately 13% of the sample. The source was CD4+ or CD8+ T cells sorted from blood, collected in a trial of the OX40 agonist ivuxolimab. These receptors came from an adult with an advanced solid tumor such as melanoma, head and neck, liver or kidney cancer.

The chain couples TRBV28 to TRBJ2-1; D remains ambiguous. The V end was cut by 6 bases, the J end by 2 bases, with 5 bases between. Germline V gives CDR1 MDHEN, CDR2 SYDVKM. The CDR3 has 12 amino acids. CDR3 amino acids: CASSGPYNEQFF. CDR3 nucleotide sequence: TGTGCCAGCAGCGGGCCCTACAATGAGCAGTTCTTC.

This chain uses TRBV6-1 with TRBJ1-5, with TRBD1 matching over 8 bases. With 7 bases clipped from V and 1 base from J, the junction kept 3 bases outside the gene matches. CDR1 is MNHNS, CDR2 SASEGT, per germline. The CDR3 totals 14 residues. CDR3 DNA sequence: TGTGCCAGCATCTACAGGGGGAGCAATCAGCCCCAGCATTTT. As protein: CASIYRGSNQPQHF.

For the CDR3, the DNA is TGTGCCAGCAGCCAAGGCCCCGGGACAGCCTACGAGCAGTACTTC. This gives the protein CASSQGPGTAYEQYF. The chain carries TRBV4-2 and TRBJ2-7; TRBD1 aligns across 7 bases. Germline values: CDR1 LGHNA, CDR2 YNFKEQ. The CDR3 has 15 residues. The trim removed 1 base at V and 2 bases at J, leaving 5 bases unmatched.

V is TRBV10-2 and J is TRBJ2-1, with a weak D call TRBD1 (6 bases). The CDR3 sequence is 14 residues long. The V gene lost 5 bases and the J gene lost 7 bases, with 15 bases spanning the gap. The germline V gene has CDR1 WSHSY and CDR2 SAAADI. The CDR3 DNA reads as TGCGCCAGCAGTCTGGACAGAGGCGGGAATGAGCAGTTCTTC. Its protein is CASSLDRGGNEQFF.

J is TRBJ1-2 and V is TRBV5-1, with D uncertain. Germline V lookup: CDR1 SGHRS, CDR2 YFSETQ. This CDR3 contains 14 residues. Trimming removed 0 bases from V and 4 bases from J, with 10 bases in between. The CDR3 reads CASSLDSGGYGYTF. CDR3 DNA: TGCGCCAGCAGCTTGGACAGTGGAGGCTATGGCTACACCTTC. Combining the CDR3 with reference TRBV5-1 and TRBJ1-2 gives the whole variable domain KAGVTQTPRYLIKTRGQQVTLSCSPISGHRSVSWYQQTPGQGLQFLFEYFSETQRNKGNFPGRFSGRQFSNSRSEMNVSTLELGDSALYLCASSLDSGGYGYTFGSGTRLTVV.

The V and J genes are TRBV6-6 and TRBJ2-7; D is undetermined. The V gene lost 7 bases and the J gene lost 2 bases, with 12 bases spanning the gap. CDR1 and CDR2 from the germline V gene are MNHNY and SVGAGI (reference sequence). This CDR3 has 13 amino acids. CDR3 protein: CASNERLTYEQYF. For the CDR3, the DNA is TGTGCCAGCAATGAGCGATTAACCTACGAGCAGTACTTC.

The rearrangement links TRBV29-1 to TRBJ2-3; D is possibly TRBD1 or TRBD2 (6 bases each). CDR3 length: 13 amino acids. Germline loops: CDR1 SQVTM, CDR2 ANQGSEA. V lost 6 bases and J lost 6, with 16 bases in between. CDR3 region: CSVRKGEADTQYF. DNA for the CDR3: TGCAGCGTCAGGAAGGGGGAGGCGGATACGCAGTATTTT.

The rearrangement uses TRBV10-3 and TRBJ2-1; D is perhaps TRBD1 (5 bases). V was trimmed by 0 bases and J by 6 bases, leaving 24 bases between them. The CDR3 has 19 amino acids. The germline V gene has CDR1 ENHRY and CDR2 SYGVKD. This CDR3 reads CAISESGIEQDLPSNEQFF. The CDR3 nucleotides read TGTGCCATCAGTGAGTCGGGGATTGAACAGGACCTCCCGTCCAATGAGCAGTTCTTC.

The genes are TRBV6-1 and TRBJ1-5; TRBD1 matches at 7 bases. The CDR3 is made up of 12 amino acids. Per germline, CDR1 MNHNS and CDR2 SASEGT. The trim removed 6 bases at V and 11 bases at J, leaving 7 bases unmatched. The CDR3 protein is CASRVGGRAQHF. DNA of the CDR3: TGTGCCAGCAGGGTAGGGGGCAGGGCCCAGCATTTT.

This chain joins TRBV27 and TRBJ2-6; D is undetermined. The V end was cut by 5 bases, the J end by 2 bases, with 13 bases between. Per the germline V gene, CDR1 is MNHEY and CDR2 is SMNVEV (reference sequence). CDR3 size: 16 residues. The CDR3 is CASSTPQVTGANVLTF. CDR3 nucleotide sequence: TGTGCCAGCAGTACCCCCCAGGTCACTGGGGCCAACGTCCTGACTTTC. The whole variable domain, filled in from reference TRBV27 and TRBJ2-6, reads EAQVTQNPRYLITVTGKKLTVTCSQNMNHEYMSWYRQDPGLGLRQIYYSMNVEVTDKGDVPEGYKVSRKEKRNFPLILESPSPNQTSLYFCASSTPQVTGANVLTFGAGSRLTVL.

CDR3 nucleotide sequence: TGCGCCAGCAGTGAGCCAAACAGGGCAAGCTCCTACGAGCAGTACTTC. This translates into CASSEPNRASSYEQYF. The V and J genes are TRBV10-2 and TRBJ2-7; TRBD1 is a possible D gene (6 bases). CDR3 length: 16 amino acids. V lost 2 bases and J lost 0, with 14 bases in between. Germline V CDR1 and CDR2: WSHSY, SAAADI.

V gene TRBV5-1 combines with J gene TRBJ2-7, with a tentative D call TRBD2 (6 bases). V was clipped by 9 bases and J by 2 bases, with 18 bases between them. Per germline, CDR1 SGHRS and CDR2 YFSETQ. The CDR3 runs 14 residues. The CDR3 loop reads CATRPGGTPYEQYF. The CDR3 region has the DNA TGCGCCACCCGTCCCGGCGGGACGCCCTACGAGCAGTACTTC.

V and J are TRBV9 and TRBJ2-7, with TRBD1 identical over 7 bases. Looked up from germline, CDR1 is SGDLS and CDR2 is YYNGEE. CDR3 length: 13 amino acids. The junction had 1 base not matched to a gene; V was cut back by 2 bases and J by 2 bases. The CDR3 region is CASSVGTAYEQYF. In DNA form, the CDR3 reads TGTGCCAGCAGCGTTGGGACAGCCTACGAGCAGTACTTC.

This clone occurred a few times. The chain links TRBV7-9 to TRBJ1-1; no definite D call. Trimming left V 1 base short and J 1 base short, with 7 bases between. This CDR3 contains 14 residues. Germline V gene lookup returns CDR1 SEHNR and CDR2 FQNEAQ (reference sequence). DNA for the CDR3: TGTGCCAGCAGCTTAGTACGTGGGAACACTGAAGCTTTCTTT. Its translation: CASSLVRGNTEAFF.